Listed below are T cell receptor beta chains from one sample, sequenced in a study of blood T cell repertoires in COVID-19. Some clones are missing from TCRdb's copy, which holds only in-frame ones; the method was immunoSEQ multiplex PCR. Of more than 300,000 clones listed, over 70% are singletons. Sequencing used peripheral blood. All receptors come from a woman aged 50 to 60 with COVID-19, enrolled during active disease. The CDR3 runs from the conserved cysteine through the conserved F or W. A D gene is named only where the DNA matches it firmly.

D gene: -; J gene: TRBJ1-1; V gene: TRBV6-5; CDR3 protein: CASVGQLNTEAFF; CDR3 DNA: TGTGCCAGCGTAGGACAGCTGAACACTGAAGCTTTCTTT
D gene: TRBD2; J gene: TRBJ2-1; V gene: TRBV6-5; CDR3 protein: CASSLRDSGRDEQFF; CDR3 DNA: TGTGCCAGCAGTCTCCGGGACTCCGGGAGGGATGAGCAGTTCTTC
D gene: -; J gene: TRBJ2-3; V gene: TRBV7-2; CDR3 protein: CASSLGTQRPTDTQYF; CDR3 DNA: TGTGCCAGCAGCTTAGGGACCCAGCGGCCCACAGATACGCAGTATTTT
D gene: -; J gene: TRBJ2-1; V gene: TRBV4-1; CDR3 protein: CASSHPRSGRDNEQFF; CDR3 DNA: TGCGCCAGCAGCCATCCGCGGTCCGGTCGGGACAATGAGCAGTTCTTC
D gene: -; J gene: TRBJ2-5; V gene: TRBV29-1; CDR3 protein: CSVRKGLETQYF; CDR3 DNA: TGCAGCGTTCGTAAGGGGTTGGAGACCCAGTACTTC
D gene: -; J gene: TRBJ2-1; V gene: TRBV7-9; CDR3 protein: CASRGTSYNEQFF; CDR3 DNA: TGTGCCAGCAGGGGGACTTCCTACAATGAGCAGTTCTTC
D gene: -; J gene: TRBJ1-3; V gene: TRBV9; CDR3 protein: CASSARQYSGNTIYF; CDR3 DNA: TGTGCCAGCAGCGCTAGACAGTACTCTGGAAACACCATATATTTT
D gene: -; J gene: TRBJ2-3; V gene: TRBV30; CDR3 protein: CAWSVSRGRPDTQYF; CDR3 DNA: TGTGCCTGGAGTGTGTCCCGGGGTAGACCAGATACGCAGTATTTT
D gene: -; J gene: TRBJ1-3; V gene: TRBV6-6; CDR3 protein: CASWGGLSSGNTIYF; CDR3 DNA: TGTGCCAGCTGGGGGGGCTTGTCCTCTGGAAACACCATATATTTT
D gene: -; J gene: TRBJ2-3; V gene: TRBV5-4; CDR3 protein: CASSPRQASPSTDTQYF; CDR3 DNA: TGTGCCAGCAGTCCCCGACAGGCTTCGCCCAGCACAGATACGCAGTATTTT
D gene: -; J gene: TRBJ1-3; V gene: TRBV29-1; CDR3 protein: CSGVGGPGNTIYF; CDR3 DNA: TGCAGCGGAGTCGGGGGGCCTGGAAACACCATATATTTT
D gene: -; J gene: TRBJ1-1; V gene: TRBV27; CDR3 protein: CASSVYSMNTEAFF; CDR3 DNA: TGTGCCAGCAGTGTATACAGTATGAACACTGAAGCTTTCTTT
D gene: -; J gene: TRBJ1-1; V gene: TRBV19; CDR3 protein: CASSHRGAIMNTEAFF; CDR3 DNA: TGTGCCAGTAGCCATCGGGGGGCAATAATGAACACTGAAGCTTTCTTT
D gene: TRBD2; J gene: TRBJ2-1; V gene: TRBV6-4; CDR3 protein: CASSDGAGGLNEQFF; CDR3 DNA: TGTGCCAGCAGTGACGGGGCGGGAGGGTTAAATGAGCAGTTCTTC
D gene: TRBD1; J gene: TRBJ1-1; V gene: TRBV4-1; CDR3 protein: CASSQDGQGITEAFF; CDR3 DNA: TGCGCCAGCAGCCAAGATGGACAGGGTATTACTGAAGCTTTCTTT